This T cell receptor beta chain was identified in a study of beta chain features in type 1 diabetes. Trimming pared 4 bases from V and 0 bases from J, leaving 15 bases between. The germline V gene encodes CDR1 SQVTM and CDR2 ANQGSEA. The CDR3 runs to 15 residues. Expressed TCRB transcripts were sequenced because the entire RNA isolate underwent reverse transcription. The assay was immunoSEQ multiplex PCR, and TCRdb's table has in-frame clones only and misses some. Of 500,000 to 800,000 clones listed, roughly 12% are singletons. Notes on the study in general: Diminished insertions and augmented deletions at VDJ junctions characterized type 1 diabetes patients. Patients with Type 1 diabetes showed moderately but significantly shorter TCRB CDR3s in all four CD4+ subsets.

This clone was found a few times. Its antigen is as yet unknown. Sequencing input: naive CD4+ T cells from blood. This receptor was taken from a man between 25 and 39 years old with type 1 diabetes. The genes are TRBV29-1 and TRBJ1-2; D gene unclear. CDR3 DNA sequence: TGCAGCGTTGGGAGGGCGTCCTCTACTAACTATGGCTACACCTTC. Its protein is CSVGRASSTNYGYTF.